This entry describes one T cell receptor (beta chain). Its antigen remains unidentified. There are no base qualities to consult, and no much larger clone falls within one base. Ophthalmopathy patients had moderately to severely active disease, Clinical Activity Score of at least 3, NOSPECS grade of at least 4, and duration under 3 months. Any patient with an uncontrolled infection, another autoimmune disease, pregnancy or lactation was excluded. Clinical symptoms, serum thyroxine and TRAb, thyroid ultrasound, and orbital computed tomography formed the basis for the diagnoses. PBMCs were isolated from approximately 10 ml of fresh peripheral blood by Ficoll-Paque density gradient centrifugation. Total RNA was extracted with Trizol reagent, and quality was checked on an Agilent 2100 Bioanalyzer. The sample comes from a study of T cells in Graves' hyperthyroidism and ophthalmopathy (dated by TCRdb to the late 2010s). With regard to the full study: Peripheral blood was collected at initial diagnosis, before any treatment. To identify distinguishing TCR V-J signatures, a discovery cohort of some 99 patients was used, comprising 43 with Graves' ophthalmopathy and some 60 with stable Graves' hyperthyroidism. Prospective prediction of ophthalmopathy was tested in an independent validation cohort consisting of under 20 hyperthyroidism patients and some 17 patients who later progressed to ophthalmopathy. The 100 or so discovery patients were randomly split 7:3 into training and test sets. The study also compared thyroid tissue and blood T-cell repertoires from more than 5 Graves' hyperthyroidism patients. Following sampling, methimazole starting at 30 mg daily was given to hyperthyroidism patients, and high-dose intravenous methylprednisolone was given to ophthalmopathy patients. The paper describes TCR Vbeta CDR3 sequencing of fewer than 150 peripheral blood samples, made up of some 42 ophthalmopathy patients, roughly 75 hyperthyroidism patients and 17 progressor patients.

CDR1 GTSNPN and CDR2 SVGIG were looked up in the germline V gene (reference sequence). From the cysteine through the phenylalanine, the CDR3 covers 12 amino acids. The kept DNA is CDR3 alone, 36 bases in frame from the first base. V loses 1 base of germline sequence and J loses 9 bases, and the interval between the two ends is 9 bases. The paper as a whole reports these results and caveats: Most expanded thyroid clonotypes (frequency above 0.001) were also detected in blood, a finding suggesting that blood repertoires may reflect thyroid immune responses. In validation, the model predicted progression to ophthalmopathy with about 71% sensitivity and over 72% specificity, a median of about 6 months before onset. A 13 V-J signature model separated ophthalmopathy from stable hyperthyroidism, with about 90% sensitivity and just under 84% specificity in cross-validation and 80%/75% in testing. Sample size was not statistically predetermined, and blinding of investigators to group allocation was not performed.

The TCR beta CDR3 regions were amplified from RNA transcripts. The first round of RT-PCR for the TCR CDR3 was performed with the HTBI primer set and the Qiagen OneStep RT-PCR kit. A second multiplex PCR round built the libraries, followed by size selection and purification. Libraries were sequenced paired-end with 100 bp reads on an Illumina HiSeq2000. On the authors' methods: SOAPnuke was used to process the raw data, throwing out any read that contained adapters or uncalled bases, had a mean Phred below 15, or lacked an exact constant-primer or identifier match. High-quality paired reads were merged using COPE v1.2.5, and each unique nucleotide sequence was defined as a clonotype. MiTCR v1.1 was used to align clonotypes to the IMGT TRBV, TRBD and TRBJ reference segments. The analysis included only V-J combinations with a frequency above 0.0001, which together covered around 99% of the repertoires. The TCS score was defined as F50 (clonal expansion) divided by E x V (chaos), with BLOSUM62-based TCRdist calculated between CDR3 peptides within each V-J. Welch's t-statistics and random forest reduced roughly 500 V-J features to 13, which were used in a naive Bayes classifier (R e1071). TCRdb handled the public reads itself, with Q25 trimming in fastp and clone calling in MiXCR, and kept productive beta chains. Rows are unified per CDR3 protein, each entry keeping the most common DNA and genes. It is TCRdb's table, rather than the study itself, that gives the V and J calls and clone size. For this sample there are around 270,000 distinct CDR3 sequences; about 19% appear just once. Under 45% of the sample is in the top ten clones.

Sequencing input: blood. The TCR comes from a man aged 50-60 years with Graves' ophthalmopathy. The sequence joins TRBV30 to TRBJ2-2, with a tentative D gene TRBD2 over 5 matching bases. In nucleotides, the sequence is TGTGCCTGGAGTGGGGGAGCCTGGGAGCTGTTTTTT. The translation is CAWSGGAWELFF.